A single sample gave rise to the 27 T cell receptor beta chains below, sequenced in a study of blood T cells in healthy people across ages. Combining a sample-barcoded 5' primer with a J-beta primer mix, a second PCR ran for roughly 7 to 12 cycles. Each CDR3 protein is one row after TCRdb ran MiXCR on the 5' RACE reads. The table records hundreds of thousands of distinct CDR3 sequences, nearly 25% of them present only once. These data were also filed under a second study, of T cells of mothers and their children.

The specimen sequenced was blood. The receptor set was obtained from a boy aged 5-17 years in good health.

J is TRBJ2-1 and V is TRBV11-3; the D gene could be TRBD1 or TRBD2 (6 bases each). Germline V gene lookup returns CDR1 SGHNT and CDR2 YENEEA. Trimming left V 5 bases short and J 0 bases short, with 17 bases between. This CDR3 comprises 17 residues. Here the CDR3 reads CASSPGVGGSSYNEQFF. The CDR3 nucleotides are TGTGCCAGCAGCCCAGGGGTGGGGGGAAGCTCCTACAATGAGCAGTTCTTC.

The rearrangement links TRBV28 to TRBJ1-2; D gene unclear. V was pared by 2 bases and J by 4 bases, with 5 bases between. CDR1 is MDHEN and CDR2 is SYDVKM in the germline V gene. The CDR3 has 12 residues. The CDR3 DNA reads as TGTGCCAGCAGTTTACAAACCTATGGCTACACCTTC. Translating gives CASSLQTYGYTF.

Ten or more counts support this clonotype. The chain carries TRBV7-2 and TRBJ2-7; the D gene is possibly TRBD1 (5 bases). The V end was cut by 4 bases, the J end by 8 bases, with 12 bases between. The CDR3 has 12 residues. CDR1 is SGHTA and CDR2 is FQGNSA in the germline V gene. The CDR3 nucleotides read TGTGCCAGCAGCTATCGACAGTCGCAGCAGTACTTC. Translation gives CASSYRQSQQYF. Supplemented by reference TRBV7-2 and TRBJ2-7, the full variable domain reads GAGVSQSPSNKVTEKGKDVELRCDPISGHTALYWYRQSLGQGLEFLIYFQGNSAPDKSGLPSDRFSAERTGGSVSTLTIQRTQQEDSAVYLCASSYRQSQQYFGPGTRLTVT.

There are many counts of this clonotype. This sequence joins TRBV7-2 and TRBJ1-2, with 9 bases matching TRBD1. V was pared by 1 base and J by 2 bases, with 5 bases of the junction left unmatched. CDR1 and CDR2 from the germline V gene are SGHTA and FQGNSA. The CDR3 totals 16 residues. This CDR3 is CASSLGTGAKNYGYTF. The CDR3 DNA reads as TGTGCCAGCAGCTTAGGGACAGGGGCGAAGAACTATGGCTACACCTTC.

The chain carries TRBV20-1 and TRBJ2-1; 7 bases are shared with TRBD1. Germline CDR1 DFQATT, CDR2 SNEGSKA (reference sequence). The CDR3 extends over 15 amino acids. The J segment lost 4 bases and the V segment lost 3 bases, leaving 9 bases of the junction unmatched. CDR3 DNA sequence: TGCAGTGCTAGGACGCCGGGACAGCCTTACAATGAGCAGTTCTTC. Translated, it gives CSARTPGQPYNEQFF.

The V gene is TRBV20-1, the J gene TRBJ2-3; 7 bases are shared with TRBD2. The length of the CDR3 is 13 residues. V shed 1 base, J shed 4 bases, and the junction held 2 bases outside the gene matches. Germline V gives CDR1 DFQATT, CDR2 SNEGSKA (reference sequence). The CDR3 spells CSARGEGPDTQYF. CDR3 coding DNA: TGCAGTGCTAGAGGGGAGGGACCAGATACGCAGTATTTT.

This clonotype was observed a few times. This chain uses TRBV7-9 with TRBJ2-5; no firm D call. The J call may be incorrect, as the DNA end agrees better with TRBJ2-7. The CDR3 length is 14 residues. In germline, CDR1 is SEHNR, CDR2 FQNEAQ (reference sequence). CDR3 residues: CASSLEGGNYEQYF. The CDR3 coding sequence is TGTGCCAGCAGCTTAGAAGGCGGAAACTACGAGCAGTACTTC.

The chain joins TRBV20-1 to TRBJ2-7; TRBD2 matches at 7 bases. Germline V gene sequence: CDR1 DFQATT, CDR2 SNEGSKA (reference sequence). The J segment lost 6 bases and the V segment lost 2 bases, leaving 10 bases of the junction unmatched. The CDR3 extends over 14 amino acids. The CDR3 loop is CSARRGRGMGEQYF. Written as DNA, the CDR3 is TGCAGTGCTAGAAGAGGGAGGGGTATGGGCGAGCAGTACTTC.

This clonotype was counted many times. The genes are TRBV19 and TRBJ2-3, with D perhaps TRBD2 (5 bases). The CDR3 contains 13 residues. Germline V lookup: CDR1 LNHDA, CDR2 SQIVND (reference sequence). V lost 3 bases to trimming and J lost 4 bases, with 8 bases between them. The CDR3 DNA sequence: TGTGCCAGTAGTATTCCGGGGTCAGATACGCAGTATTTT. This sequence encodes CASSIPGSDTQYF.

This clonotype was found many times. The chain combines TRBV9 with TRBJ2-7; D not certain. V dropped 4 bases and J dropped 4 bases, with 9 bases sitting between them. CDR3 length: 12 residues. From germline, CDR1 is SGDLS and CDR2 YYNGEE. For the CDR3, the DNA is TGTGCCAGCAGCCCTGATCATTACGAGCAGTACTTC. This encodes CASSPDHYEQYF.

This chain links TRBV2 with TRBJ2-7; D is unclear. Germline V CDR1 and CDR2: SNHLY, FYNNEI. There are 15 residues in the CDR3. V lost 2 bases and J lost 2, with 13 bases in between. The CDR3 nucleotides read TGTGCCAGCAGTGAACTACCAGGCGGCCCCTACGAGCAGTACTTC. Translating gives CASSELPGGPYEQYF.

This clonotype was picked up a small number of times. The junction departs from the called germline gene at one end, perhaps through a read error. The chain joins TRBV5-1 to TRBJ1-1; perhaps TRBD1 as D (5 bases). From germline, CDR1 is SGHRS and CDR2 YFSETQ. This CDR3 has 14 amino acids. The CDR3 bases are TGCGCCAGCAGCTTGGAGCGGGCGGACACCGAAGCTTTCTTT. This translates into CASSLERADTEAFF. Supplemented by reference TRBV5-1 and TRBJ1-1, the full variable domain reads KAGVTQTPRYLIKTRGQQVTLSCSPISGHRSVSWYQQTPGQGLQFLFEYFSETQRNKGNFPGRFSGRQFSNSRSEMNVSTLELGDSALYLCASSLERADTEAFFGQGTRLTVV.

This clonotype was found many times. The gene calls are TRBV3-1 and TRBJ2-7, with TRBD1 as a possible D gene (6 bases). This CDR3 is built from 15 residues. Between the trimmed V and J ends, which lost 3 bases and 3 bases, there was a span of 15 bases. The germline V gene has CDR1 LGHDT and CDR2 YNNKEL (reference sequence). The CDR3 sequence: CASSQGAEDLYEQYF. CDR3 bases: TGTGCCAGCAGCCAGGGGGCAGAAGACCTCTACGAGCAGTACTTC.

In this sample, this clonotype turned up a few times. This sequence joins TRBV5-1 and TRBJ2-7; D gene uncertain. V was cut by 3 bases and J by 0 bases, with 19 bases left in between. Looked up from germline, CDR1 is SGHRS and CDR2 is YFSETQ. CDR3 length: 17 residues. The CDR3 bases are TGCGCCAGCAGCTCCGACGTGGGCAGGCTTATCTCCTACGAGCAGTACTTC. Residues: CASSSDVGRLISYEQYF.

This clonotype has just a few counts. The chain carries TRBV5-1 and TRBJ1-1, with 7 bases matching TRBD1. Germline loops: CDR1 SGHRS, CDR2 YFSETQ. With 7 bases clipped from V and 1 base from J, the junction kept 7 bases outside the gene matches. The CDR3 is 14 amino acids. The CDR3 sequence is CASGAGTENTEAFF. DNA of the CDR3: TGCGCCAGCGGAGCCGGGACAGAGAACACTGAAGCTTTCTTT.

This chain connects TRBV6-5 to TRBJ1-2; D may be TRBD1 (6 bases). This CDR3 is built from 14 residues. Trimming left V 3 bases short and J 4 bases short, with 12 bases between. CDR1 is MNHEY and CDR2 is SVGAGI in the germline V gene. DNA of the CDR3: TGTGCCAGCAGTTATGGGGCAGGGGCCTATGGCTACACCTTC. Translated, it gives CASSYGAGAYGYTF.

CDR3 amino acids: CASSTSGGALNEQFF. The CDR3 DNA reads as TGTGCCAGCAGCACTAGCGGGGGGGCCCTCAATGAGCAGTTCTTC. The V gene is TRBV11-2, the J gene TRBJ2-1; 13 bases match TRBD2. CDR1 and CDR2 (germline): SGHAT, FQNNGV. This CDR3 spans 15 amino acids. The junction had 4 bases not matched to a gene; V was cut back by 5 bases and J by 6 bases.

This clonotype was detected a few times. V usage is TRBV7-3 and J usage is TRBJ2-1, with 7 bases lining up with TRBD2. The germline V gene has CDR1 SGHTA and CDR2 FQGTGA. This CDR3 comprises 14 residues. After removal of 4 bases from V and 5 bases from J, the junction contained 5 bases not matched to a gene. The CDR3 nucleotides are TGTGCCAGCAGCTCTGGACTAGGCAACAATGAGCAGTTCTTC. Protein: CASSSGLGNNEQFF.

This clonotype came up a few times. The CDR3 reads CASSLEGPGTGELFF. CDR3 DNA sequence: TGTGCCAGCAGCTTGGAGGGGCCCGGTACCGGGGAGCTGTTTTTT. This chain links TRBV5-5 with TRBJ2-2, with D perhaps matching TRBD1 (5 bases). The CDR3 is 15 residues long. The V end was cut by 0 bases, the J end by 5 bases, with 11 bases between. In germline, CDR1 is SGHKS, CDR2 YYEKEE (reference sequence).

The sample holds a few counts of this clonotype. The chain uses TRBV15 and TRBJ2-3; TRBD1 is a possible D gene (6 bases). The CDR3 runs to 17 residues. The V and J ends lost 1 base and 4 bases respectively, with 18 bases between them. The germline V gene encodes CDR1 LNHNV and CDR2 YYDKDF (reference sequence). CDR3 sequence reads: CATSRAGGRTFPDTQYF. The CDR3 DNA is TGTGCCACCAGCAGAGCTGGGGGCAGAACCTTCCCAGATACGCAGTATTTT. Drawing the rest from reference TRBV15 and TRBJ2-3, the complete variable domain is DAMVIQNPRYQVTQFGKPVTLSCSQTLNHNVMYWYQQKSSQAPKLLFHYYDKDFNNEADTPDNFQSRRPNTSFCFLDIRSPGLGDTAMYLCATSRAGGRTFPDTQYFGPGTRLTVL.

Notes on this clonotype: A read error may produce the germline difference seen at one junction end. The chain joins TRBV7-2 to TRBJ2-1; TRBD1 or TRBD2 may be the D gene (5 bases each). This CDR3 is built from 16 residues. Germline V gives CDR1 SGHTA, CDR2 FQGNSA. CDR3 nucleotides: TGTGCCAGCAGCTTCATCAACTCGAAAAGAGGGCCTCCAGGGATCTTC. It codes for CASSFINSKRGPPGIF.

This rearrangement joins TRBV7-9 to TRBJ2-7; D not resolved. This CDR3 is built from 12 residues. CDR1 is SEHNR and CDR2 is FQNEAQ in the germline V gene (reference sequence). V shed 5 bases and J shed 7 bases, with 12 bases lying between them. In nucleotides, the CDR3 is TGTGCCAGCAGCCCGTGGTACAGTGAGCAGTACTTC. It codes for CASSPWYSEQYF.

V and J are TRBV19 and TRBJ2-5, with D hard to call. The closer fit of TRBJ2-1 to the DNA end suggests the J call may be wrong. Germline values: CDR1 LNHDA, CDR2 SQIVND (reference sequence). This CDR3 has 14 amino acids. The CDR3 bases are TGTGCCAGTAGCCCCGTCGAGTTAGGTGATGAGCAGTTCTTC. Translation gives CASSPVELGDEQFF.

This clonotype was seen a handful of times. CDR3 in DNA: TGTGCCAGCAGCGTAGCTTACACCGGGGAGCTGTTTTTT. Protein product: CASSVAYTGELFF. The chain couples TRBV9 to TRBJ2-2; D remains ambiguous. The V gene lost 0 bases and the J gene lost 3 bases, with 3 bases spanning the gap. CDR1 is SGDLS, CDR2 YYNGEE, per germline. The CDR3 covers 13 residues. Together with reference TRBV9 and TRBJ2-2, the CDR3 gives the full variable domain: DSGVTQTPKHLITATGQRVTLRCSPRSGDLSVYWYQQSLDQGLQFLIQYYNGEERAKGNILERFSAQQFPDLHSELNLSSLELGDSALYFCASSVAYTGELFFGEGSRLTVL.

The V call is TRBV2, the J call TRBJ2-5; no firm D call. The J call is uncertain, as TRBJ2-7 better fits the DNA end. Germline assignment: CDR1 SNHLY and CDR2 FYNNEI. The length of the CDR3 is 13 residues. This CDR3 reads CASSEVVGYEQYF. The DNA of the CDR3 is TGTGCCAGCAGTGAAGTAGTAGGCTACGAGCAGTACTTC.

This clonotype was picked up a small number of times. This chain uses TRBV5-1 with TRBJ2-5; TRBD2 matches 10 bases. The CDR3 has 17 residues. J gave up 2 bases and V 0 bases, and 7 bases lay outside the gene matches. Germline CDR1 and CDR2: SGHRS and YFSETQ. The CDR3, as DNA: TGCGCCAGCAGCTTGGGCCAACTAGCGGGATTACAAGAGACCCAGTACTTC. It specifies CASSLGQLAGLQETQYF.

The V gene is TRBV20-1, the J gene TRBJ1-1; D is ambiguous. Trimming took 4 bases from V and 0 from J, leaving 21 bases between them. This CDR3 is 17 amino acids long. In germline, CDR1 is DFQATT, CDR2 SNEGSKA (reference sequence). The CDR3 protein is CSAMVYGQLPMNTEAFF. The CDR3 DNA reads TGCAGTGCTATGGTATATGGGCAGTTACCTATGAACACTGAAGCTTTCTTT.